This T cell receptor (beta chain) was recovered during a study of blood T cell repertoires in COVID-19. The J segment lost 2 bases and the V segment lost 2 bases, leaving 7 bases of the junction unmatched. CDR3 size: 17 residues. Germline V gene data show CDR1 as KGHSH and CDR2 as LQKENI. As handled by the study authors: Estimation of nucleated cell counts relied on the amplification of reference gene primers. Assay: immunoSEQ multiplex PCR; the TCRdb copy retains only in-frame clones and omits some. D and trimming were read from the DNA, whereas the V and J calls and clone size are those reported in that table. This sample has approximately 100,000 clones, with 85% to 95% found just once.

Input material: peripheral blood. The source is a man in his fifties with active COVID-19. V is TRBV18 and J is TRBJ2-5, with 11 bases lining up with TRBD2. CDR3 sequence reads: CASSPRLAGGQQETQYF. The CDR3 bases are TGTGCCAGCTCACCAAGGCTAGCGGGAGGACAGCAAGAGACCCAGTACTTC.